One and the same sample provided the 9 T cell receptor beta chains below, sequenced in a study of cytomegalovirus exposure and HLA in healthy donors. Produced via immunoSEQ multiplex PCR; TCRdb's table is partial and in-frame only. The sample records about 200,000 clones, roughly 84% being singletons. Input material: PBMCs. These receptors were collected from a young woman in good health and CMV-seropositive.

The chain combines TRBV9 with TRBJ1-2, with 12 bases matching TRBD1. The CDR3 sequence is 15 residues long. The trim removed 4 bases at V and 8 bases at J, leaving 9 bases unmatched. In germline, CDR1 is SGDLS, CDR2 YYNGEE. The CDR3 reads CASSPGTGGAWGYTF. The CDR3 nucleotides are TGTGCCAGCAGCCCCGGGACAGGGGGCGCATGGGGCTACACCTTC.

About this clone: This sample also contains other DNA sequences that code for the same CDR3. The CDR3 coding sequence is TGTGCCAGCAGCTTAGGAGGGGGATACGAGCAGTACTTC. Its protein product is CASSLGGGYEQYF. The genes are TRBV11-2 and TRBJ2-7; a possible D gene is TRBD1 (6 bases). V was trimmed by 1 base and J by 4 bases, leaving 8 bases between them. In germline, CDR1 is SGHAT, CDR2 FQNNGV. The CDR3 loop spans 13 amino acids.

CDR3 sequence (DNA): TGTGCCAGCAGCCCTCCGGGACTAGCGGGAATCGGGGAGCTGTTTTTT. This gives the protein CASSPPGLAGIGELFF. The rearrangement links TRBV27 to TRBJ2-2, with TRBD2 identical over 13 bases. Germline-derived CDR1 and CDR2 are MNHEY and SMNVEV (reference sequence). The V segment lost 6 bases and the J segment 7 bases; nucleotides outside the gene matches: 8. This CDR3 is 16 amino acids long.

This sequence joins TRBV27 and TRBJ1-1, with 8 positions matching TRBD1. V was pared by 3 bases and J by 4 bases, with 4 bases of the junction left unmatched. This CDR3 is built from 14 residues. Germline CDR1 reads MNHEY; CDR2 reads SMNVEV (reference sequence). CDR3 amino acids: CASSFGTGGTEAFF. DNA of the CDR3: TGTGCCAGCAGTTTCGGAACAGGGGGCACTGAAGCTTTCTTT.

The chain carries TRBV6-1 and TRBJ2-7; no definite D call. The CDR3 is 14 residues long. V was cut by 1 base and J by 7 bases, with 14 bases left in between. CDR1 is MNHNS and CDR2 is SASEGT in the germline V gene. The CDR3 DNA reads TGTGCCAGCAGTGAAGGCCAGGCAATGGTTGAGCAGTACTTC. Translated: CASSEGQAMVEQYF.

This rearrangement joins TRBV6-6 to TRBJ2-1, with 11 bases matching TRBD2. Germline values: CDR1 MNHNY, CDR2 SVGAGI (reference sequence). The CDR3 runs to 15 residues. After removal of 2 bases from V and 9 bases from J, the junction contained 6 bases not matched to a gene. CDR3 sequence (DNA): TGTGCCAGCAGTTACCCACTAGCGGGGGCGGGTGAGCAGTTCTTC. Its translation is CASSYPLAGAGEQFF.

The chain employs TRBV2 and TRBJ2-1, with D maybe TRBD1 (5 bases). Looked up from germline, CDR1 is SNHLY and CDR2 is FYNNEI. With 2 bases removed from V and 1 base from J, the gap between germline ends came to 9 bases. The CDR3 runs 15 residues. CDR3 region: CASSEQGGSYNEQFF. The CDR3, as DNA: TGTGCCAGCAGTGAACAGGGTGGTTCCTACAATGAGCAGTTCTTC.

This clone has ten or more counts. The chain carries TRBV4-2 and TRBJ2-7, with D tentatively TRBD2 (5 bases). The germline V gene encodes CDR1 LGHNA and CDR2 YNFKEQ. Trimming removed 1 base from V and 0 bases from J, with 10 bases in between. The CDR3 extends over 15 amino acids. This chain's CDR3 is CASSQVGESSYEQYF. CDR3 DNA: TGTGCCAGCAGCCAAGTGGGAGAGAGCTCCTACGAGCAGTACTTC.

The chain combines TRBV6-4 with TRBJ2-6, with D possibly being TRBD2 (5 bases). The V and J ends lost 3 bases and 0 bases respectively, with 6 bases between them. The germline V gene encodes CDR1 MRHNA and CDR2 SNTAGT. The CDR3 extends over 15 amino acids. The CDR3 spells CASSERGSGANVLTF. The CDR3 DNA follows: TGTGCCAGCAGTGAACGGGGCTCTGGGGCCAACGTCCTGACTTTC.